These 3 T cell receptor beta chains were sequenced from one sample in a study of shared clonotypes between healthy human individuals. Sequenced by immunoSEQ multiplex PCR; TCRdb stores in-frame clones only, minus some. The table shows more than 2,000,000 clones, with 90% to 95% occurring only once. Sequenced input: naive CD4+ T cells sorted from blood. Subset: CD45RA+ positively selected. The receptors derive from a man aged 18 to 29 in good health.

The chain combines TRBV27 with TRBJ2-3; TRBD2 matches 11 bases. The CDR3 has 15 residues. The V segment lost 4 bases and the J segment 6 bases; nucleotides outside the gene matches: 6. CDR1 and CDR2 from the germline V gene are MNHEY and SMNVEV (reference sequence). The CDR3 is CASSSTSGNWDTQYF. As DNA, the CDR3 is TGTGCCAGCAGTTCGACTAGCGGGAATTGGGATACGCAGTATTTT.

The chain uses TRBV5-1 and TRBJ2-7; TRBD1 agrees at 7 bases. The CDR3 covers 15 residues. The V gene end was trimmed by 0 bases and the J gene end by 2 bases; junction bases not matched to a gene: 5. Looked up from germline, CDR1 is SGHRS and CDR2 is YFSETQ. Written as DNA, the CDR3 is TGCGCCAGCAGCTTGGGGGGGACAGATACCTACGAGCAGTACTTC. Protein product: CASSLGGTDTYEQYF.

The CDR3 region has the DNA TGTGCCTGGAGTATCGGCGCGAGTGTCACCATATATTTT. Translation: CAWSIGASVTIYF. The V gene is TRBV30, the J gene TRBJ1-3; D is undetermined. Germline V CDR1 and CDR2: GTSNPN, SVGIG (reference sequence). This CDR3 is 13 amino acids long. Trimming shortened V by 2 bases and J by 9 bases, and 14 bases separated the two germline ends.